This T cell receptor (beta chain) emerged from a study of T cells in Graves' hyperthyroidism and ophthalmopathy. Ten or more counts support this clonotype. The CDR3 has 16 residues. Trimming took 3 bases from V and 2 from J; bases not matched to a gene: 5. Per germline, CDR1 SGHKS and CDR2 YYEKEE (reference sequence). Using RNA transcripts as the source, TCR beta CDR3 regions were amplified. The HTBI primer set served for first-round RT-PCR of the TCR CDR3. In TCRdb, the multiplex PCR reads were re-called with MiXCR into one record per CDR3 protein. The table includes approximately 610,000 distinct CDR3 sequences, approximately 15% detected once. Graves' hyperthyroidism without ophthalmopathy progression within 18 months was termed stable. In making diagnoses, clinical symptoms, serum thyroxine and TRAb, thyroid ultrasound and orbital computed tomography were all used.

The chain couples TRBV5-5 to TRBJ2-3; 11 nucleotides agree with TRBD1. This clonotype was obtained from a woman aged 18-30 years with Graves' hyperthyroidism. Sample: blood. The CDR3 loop reads CASSSMDRGLTDTQYF. In DNA, the CDR3 is TGTGCCAGCAGCTCTATGGACAGGGGGCTCACAGATACGCAGTATTTT.